The 32 T cell receptor beta chains reported below all come from one sample, sequenced in a study of T-cell reconstitution after alpha-beta-depleted transplantation in children. Researchers prepared the TCRbeta library using unique molecular identifiers, the study reports. TCRdb passed the PCR reads through MiXCR, listing each CDR3 protein once. The sample holds about 610,000 distinct CDR3 sequences, roughly a tenth seen once. The specimen was PBMCs from the stem cell graft donor, collected from the stem cell graft. The receptor set was obtained from a human donor who donated a stem cell graft to a child with acute myeloid leukemia.

This clonotype occurred a few times. The gene calls are TRBV20-1 and TRBJ1-3; D uncertain. Per the germline V gene, CDR1 is DFQATT and CDR2 is SNEGSKA (reference sequence). Deletions cut 3 bases from V and 4 bases from J, with 22 bases between. The CDR3 contains 17 residues. CDR3: CSASSAEPPLHGNTIYF. The CDR3 nucleotides read TGCAGTGCTAGTTCGGCGGAGCCGCCACTGCACGGAAACACCATATATTTT.

Only a few counts were recorded for this clonotype. The V gene is TRBV7-9, the J gene TRBJ1-5; 8 positions match TRBD1. CDR3 length equals 15 residues. Germline CDR1 reads SEHNR; CDR2 reads FQNEAQ (reference sequence). The ends lost 3 bases at V and 2 bases at J; junction bases unmatched: 3. The CDR3 DNA reads TGTGCCAGCAGCTTTGCAGGGGGCGGCAATCAGCCCCAGCATTTT. Its translation: CASSFAGGGNQPQHF.

The chain employs TRBV24-1 and TRBJ2-7; 10 bases map to TRBD2. V trimming: 9 bases; J trimming: 0 bases; junction bases outside the gene matches: 13. The germline V gene encodes CDR1 KGHDR and CDR2 SFDVKD. The CDR3 extends over 17 amino acids. The CDR3 region is CATRWASGSGLSYEQYF. For the CDR3, the DNA is TGTGCCACCCGGTGGGCTAGCGGGAGCGGACTCTCCTACGAGCAGTACTTC.

This clonotype was observed a few times. J is TRBJ2-1 and V is TRBV4-2; 14 nucleotides match TRBD2. This CDR3 has 16 amino acids. J gave up 8 bases and V 4 bases, and 7 bases lay outside the gene matches. Germline CDR1 is LGHNA and CDR2 is YNFKEQ. The CDR3 here is CASSPFGTSGSYEQFF. CDR3 in DNA: TGTGCCAGCAGCCCTTTCGGGACTAGCGGGAGTTATGAGCAGTTCTTC.

The V call is TRBV6-5, the J call TRBJ1-5; D is possibly TRBD1 (5 bases). The CDR3 is 14 amino acids. Germline V gene data show CDR1 as MNHEY and CDR2 as SVGAGI. Trimming stripped 4 bases from V and 2 bases from J, with 9 bases between. The CDR3 DNA is TGTGCCAGCAGTTGGGGGTTTGGCAATCAGCCCCAGCATTTT. Translated: CASSWGFGNQPQHF.

This clonotype was found many times. The chain couples TRBV9 to TRBJ1-6, with unresolved D. Germline values: CDR1 SGDLS, CDR2 YYNGEE. CDR3 length equals 13 residues. V shed 4 bases and J shed 8 bases, with 10 bases lying between them. The CDR3 nucleotides are TGTGCCAGCAGCCAGGCCGGGGATTCACCCCTCCACTTT. Its protein product is CASSQAGDSPLHF.

The chain links TRBV29-1 to TRBJ2-7; unclear D gene. This CDR3 has 12 amino acids. Germline CDR1 reads SQVTM; CDR2 reads ANQGSEA. V dropped 4 bases and J dropped 4 bases, with 11 bases sitting between them. CDR3 amino acids: CSVANSPYEQYF. For the CDR3, the DNA is TGCAGCGTTGCGAACTCCCCTTACGAGCAGTACTTC.

This clonotype was recorded a few times. J is TRBJ2-7 and V is TRBV7-2; 13 bases agree with TRBD2. This CDR3 is 16 amino acids long. V was pared by 4 bases and J by 6 bases, with 9 bases of the junction left unmatched. Germline values: CDR1 SGHTA, CDR2 FQGNSA. CDR3 protein: CASSSLGLAGVSEQYF. In nucleotides, the CDR3 is TGTGCCAGCAGCTCGCTCGGACTAGCGGGAGTGAGCGAGCAGTACTTC.

The table lists this clonotype with many counts. The CDR3 DNA reads as TGTGCCAGCAGCACCCCCCTAGCGGGTCTCTCCTACGAGCAGTACTTC. This gives the protein CASSTPLAGLSYEQYF. The rearrangement joins TRBV13 to TRBJ2-7, with TRBD2 matching 8 bases. Trimming took 5 bases from V and 0 from J; bases not matched to a gene: 9. Germline values: CDR1 PRHDT, CDR2 FYEKMQ (reference sequence). CDR3 length equals 16 residues. Full variable domain (remainder filled in from reference TRBV13 and TRBJ2-7): AAGVIQSPRHLIKEKRETATLKCYPIPRHDTVYWYQQGPGQDPQFLISFYEKMQSDKGSIPDRFSAQQFSDYHSELNMSSLELGDSALYFCASSTPLAGLSYEQYFGPGTRLTVT.

The chain carries TRBV29-1 and TRBJ1-6, with 7 bases lining up with TRBD1. The V gene's germline CDR1 is SQVTM and CDR2 ANQGSEA. The CDR3 is 18 residues long. The V gene end was trimmed by 7 bases and the J gene end by 5 bases; junction bases not matched to a gene: 20. The DNA for the CDR3 is TGCAGCGCCCGTTTTGGGGGGTCGGGACAGCCCAATAATTCACCCCTCCACTTT. Translation gives CSARFGGSGQPNNSPLHF.

There are a few counts of this clonotype. The CDR3 spells CSVASGTTYEQYF. The CDR3 bases are TGCAGCGTTGCCAGCGGGACAACCTACGAGCAGTACTTC. This sequence joins TRBV29-1 and TRBJ2-7, with D possibly matching TRBD2 (7 bases). This CDR3 is built from 13 residues. From germline, CDR1 is SQVTM and CDR2 ANQGSEA. The V gene lost 4 bases and the J gene lost 2 bases, with 12 bases spanning the gap.

This clonotype was detected only a few times. The gene calls are TRBV7-9 and TRBJ2-7; the D gene could be TRBD1 or TRBD2 (5 bases each). Germline V gene data show CDR1 as SEHNR and CDR2 as FQNEAQ (reference sequence). V gave up 5 bases and J gave up 4 bases, with 15 bases separating them. The CDR3 consists of 14 residues. The CDR3 bases are TGTGCCAGCAGCGAGGCCGGGACGGCGTACGAGCAGTACTTC. Translated, it gives CASSEAGTAYEQYF.

This clonotype has just a few counts. V usage is TRBV6-1 and J usage is TRBJ2-7; 11 bases are a match to TRBD2. The germline V gene encodes CDR1 MNHNS and CDR2 SASEGT. The CDR3 loop spans 13 amino acids. J lost 3 bases, V lost 10 bases, and 5 bases had no gene match. The CDR3 bases are TGTGCCACCCTACTAGCGGGGGTCTACGAGCAGTACTTC. It translates to CATLLAGVYEQYF.

This clonotype was counted ten times or more. V is TRBV12-3 or TRBV12-4 and J is TRBJ2-1; D may correspond to TRBD1 or TRBD2 (5 bases each). Trimming pared 0 bases from V and 0 bases from J, leaving 12 bases between. The CDR3 consists of 17 residues. The CDR3 region has the DNA TGTGCCAGCAGTTTAGCCAGGGACGTCAACTCCTACAATGAGCAGTTCTTC. Translating it yields CASSLARDVNSYNEQFF.

The CDR3 nucleotides are TGTGCCAGCAGCGGAGACTTAGCGGGAGGGCCCTACAATGAGCAGTTCTTC. Amino acid sequence: CASSGDLAGGPYNEQFF. The chain has TRBV7-2 and TRBJ2-1, with 11 bases identical to TRBD2. V shed 5 bases, J shed 2 bases, and the junction held 8 bases outside the gene matches. Germline V gene lookup returns CDR1 SGHTA and CDR2 FQGNSA. The CDR3 consists of 17 residues.

The chain has TRBV4-3 and TRBJ2-7; weak D call: TRBD1 (5 bases). The CDR3 is 13 residues long. Germline CDR1 LGHNA, CDR2 YSLEER. The V and J ends lost 0 bases and 9 bases respectively, with 12 bases between them. The CDR3 spells CASSQEGRGVQYF. DNA for the CDR3: TGCGCCAGCAGCCAAGAAGGAAGGGGCGTGCAGTACTTC.

The gene calls are TRBV7-9 and TRBJ2-1, with 7 positions matching TRBD1. Germline assignment: CDR1 SEHNR and CDR2 FQNEAQ (reference sequence). This CDR3 spans 16 amino acids. With V trimmed by 5 bases and J by 4 bases, 11 bases remained unmatched. In DNA, the CDR3 is TGTGCCAGCAGCGAGAGGGGTAGGACAGGATACAATGAGCAGTTCTTC. Translated: CASSERGRTGYNEQFF.

This clonotype showed up just a few times. The V gene is TRBV9, the J gene TRBJ2-1, with D possibly TRBD2 on 5 matching bases. Germline V gives CDR1 SGDLS, CDR2 YYNGEE. The V and J ends lost 5 bases and 7 bases respectively, with 16 bases between them. This CDR3 has 14 amino acids. The chain's CDR3 is CASRKDFQRNEQFF. The CDR3 bases are TGTGCCAGCAGGAAGGACTTCCAGCGGAATGAGCAGTTCTTC.

The sample holds many counts of this clonotype. V and J are TRBV7-3 and TRBJ2-1, with 12 bases aligning to TRBD2. Per the germline V gene, CDR1 is SGHTA and CDR2 is FQGTGA. CDR3 length: 17 residues. The J segment lost 7 bases and the V segment lost 1 base, leaving 8 bases of the junction unmatched. The CDR3 region is CASSLRTSGIVMNEQFF. The DNA of the CDR3 is TGTGCCAGCAGCTTAAGGACTAGCGGGATCGTAATGAATGAGCAGTTCTTC.

This clonotype has ten or more counts. This chain links TRBV9 with TRBJ1-2, with D uncertain. Germline V gene data show CDR1 as SGDLS and CDR2 as YYNGEE. There are 13 residues in the CDR3. V was cut by 2 bases and J by 5 bases, with 10 bases left in between. CDR3 loop: CASSVGRSYGYTF. For the CDR3, the DNA is TGTGCCAGCAGCGTGGGCCGAAGTTATGGCTACACCTTC.

The rearrangement links TRBV5-1 to TRBJ1-5; D not resolved. V was clipped by 0 bases and J by 3 bases, with 10 bases between them. Looked up from germline, CDR1 is SGHRS and CDR2 is YFSETQ. This CDR3 has 15 amino acids. The CDR3 DNA reads TGCGCCAGCAGCTTGGGGGGATTGGACAATCAGCCCCAGCATTTT. Translation: CASSLGGLDNQPQHF.

The rearrangement joins TRBV6-2 or TRBV6-3 to TRBJ2-7; D is possibly TRBD2 (6 bases). The CDR3 runs 18 residues. Trimming stripped 5 bases from V and 0 bases from J, with 23 bases between. CDR1 is MNHEY, CDR2 SVGEGT, per germline. CDR3 region: CASSPSPGYAGRSYEQYF. In DNA, the CDR3 is TGTGCCAGCAGTCCCTCTCCGGGCTATGCGGGGCGCTCCTACGAGCAGTACTTC.

The V gene is TRBV6-2 or TRBV6-3, the J gene TRBJ1-2, with a weak D call TRBD1 (6 bases). This CDR3 contains 14 residues. Germline V lookup: CDR1 MNHEY, CDR2 SVGEGT. V was clipped by 2 bases and J by 2 bases, with 9 bases between them. The CDR3 DNA is TGTGCCAGCAGTTACCGACAGGAGAACTATGGCTACACCTTC. Protein sequence: CASSYRQENYGYTF.

The sample holds a few counts of this clonotype. The V gene is TRBV6-2 or TRBV6-3, the J gene TRBJ2-6; D is undetermined. The V gene lost 1 base and the J gene lost 0 bases, with 16 bases spanning the gap. Germline V gives CDR1 MNHEY, CDR2 SVGEGT. The CDR3 is 19 residues long. Here the CDR3 reads CASSYLTRRGFSGANVLTF. In nucleotides, the CDR3 is TGTGCCAGCAGTTACTTGACCCGAAGAGGTTTCTCTGGGGCCAACGTCCTGACTTTC.

This clonotype was recorded many times. Compared with germline, one end of the junction differs, possibly owing to a read error. This chain joins TRBV5-1 and TRBJ2-5; D unclear. This CDR3 contains 12 residues. Germline V lookup: CDR1 SGHRS, CDR2 YFSETQ. CDR3 DNA: TGTGCCAGCAGCTCCAACCAAGAGACCCAGTACTTC. The encoded protein is CASSSNQETQYF.

This clonotype was seen ten or more times. V is TRBV3-1 and J is TRBJ1-5, with D hard to call. Germline V CDR1 and CDR2: LGHDT, YNNKEL (reference sequence). V lost 1 base and J lost 2, with 9 bases in between. The CDR3 has 15 residues. The CDR3 region has the DNA TGTGCCAGCAGCCAAGGGGTTTTAGGCAATCAGCCCCAGCATTTT. Translated: CASSQGVLGNQPQHF.

This clonotype showed up just a few times. This chain connects TRBV4-2 to TRBJ1-5; D is perhaps TRBD1 (6 bases). This CDR3 has 18 residues. Trimming shortened V by 1 base and J by 2 bases, and 18 bases separated the two germline ends. Germline values: CDR1 LGHNA, CDR2 YNFKEQ. The CDR3 reads CASSQASGGRDGNQPQHF. The CDR3 region has the DNA TGTGCCAGCAGCCAAGCAAGTGGGGGGCGGGATGGCAATCAGCCCCAGCATTTT.

This clonotype was observed a handful of times. This chain joins TRBV27 and TRBJ1-5, with a tentative D call TRBD1 (5 bases). Trimming took 2 bases from V and 4 from J, leaving 12 bases between them. From germline, CDR1 is MNHEY and CDR2 SMNVEV (reference sequence). This CDR3 has 15 residues. CDR3 protein: CASSLHQGENQPQHF. CDR3 DNA: TGTGCCAGCAGTTTACACCAGGGCGAAAATCAGCCCCAGCATTTT.

This clonotype has a handful of counts. The CDR3 protein is CATSREGGGTPETQYF. CDR3 bases: TGTGCCACCAGCAGAGAGGGGGGAGGTACTCCAGAGACCCAGTACTTC. The V call is TRBV15, the J call TRBJ2-5; D is possibly TRBD2 (6 bases). V shed 0 bases and J shed 4 bases, with 15 bases lying between them. The CDR3 sequence is 16 residues long. Germline V CDR1 and CDR2: LNHNV, YYDKDF (reference sequence). Drawing the rest from reference TRBV15 and TRBJ2-5, the complete variable domain is DAMVIQNPRYQVTQFGKPVTLSCSQTLNHNVMYWYQQKSSQAPKLLFHYYDKDFNNEADTPDNFQSRRPNTSFCFLDIRSPGLGDTAMYLCATSREGGGTPETQYFGPGTRLLVL.

The table lists this clonotype with a few counts. The rearrangement joins TRBV5-1 to TRBJ2-7, with D possibly being TRBD2 (6 bases). The germline gives CDR1 SGHRS, CDR2 YFSETQ. V was clipped by 3 bases and J by 4 bases, with 14 bases between them. The CDR3 sequence is 14 residues long. The CDR3 bases are TGCGCCAGCAGCTCCTGGTTGGAGGGGTACGAGCAGTACTTC. It yields the protein CASSSWLEGYEQYF.

This clonotype turned up a few times. V and J are TRBV3-1 and TRBJ2-2; 9 bases agree with TRBD1. The CDR3 is made up of 17 amino acids. The trim removed 1 base at V and 3 bases at J, leaving 6 bases unmatched. Per germline, CDR1 LGHDT and CDR2 YNNKEL (reference sequence). In nucleotides, the CDR3 is TGTGCCAGCAGCCAAGCCTCCGGGACAGGGTACACCGGGGAGCTGTTTTTT. Its translation: CASSQASGTGYTGELFF. The full variable domain, in which reference TRBV3-1 and TRBJ2-2 provide the parts outside the CDR3, is DTAVSQTPKYLVTQMGNDKSIKCEQNLGHDTMYWYKQDSKKFLKIMFSYNNKELIINETVPNRFSPKSPDKAHLNLHINSLELGDSAVYFCASSQASGTGYTGELFFGEGSRLTVL.

This clonotype was counted many times. This rearrangement joins TRBV27 to TRBJ2-5, with TRBD2 matching 7 bases. Gene TRBJ2-3 matches the end of the DNA better, so the J call may be wrong. Germline lookup yields CDR1 MNHEY and CDR2 SMNVEV (reference sequence). The CDR3 consists of 12 residues. CDR3 in amino acids: CASSLPGGTQYF. DNA for the CDR3: TGTGCCAGCAGTTTACCGGGGGGTACGCAGTATTTT.